What follows describes a single T cell receptor beta chain. Its cognate antigen is unknown. Germline V lookup: CDR1 SNHLY, CDR2 FYNNEI. With 8 bases clipped from V and 6 bases from J, the junction kept 9 bases outside the gene matches. The CDR3 extends over 15 amino acids. These data originate in a study of early T cells in non-severe SARS-CoV-2 infection. Study as a whole: Chains stayed unpaired after sequencing of bulk RNA from unsorted whole blood. The study, taken as a whole, reports: Comparison of clonotypes with VDJdb favored anti-spike CD8 responses while missing private and CD4 specificities.

Each cDNA molecule carried a unique molecular identifier. TCRdb re-analysed the 5' RACE reads in MiXCR, keeping a single row per CDR3 protein. The table includes under 85,000 distinct CDR3 sequences, 12% detected once. Sample: whole blood. This rearrangement joins TRBV2 to TRBJ2-2, with 10 bases lining up with TRBD2. This TCR came from an adult who was a healthcare worker with PCR-confirmed SARS-CoV-2 infection or an uninfected control (not recorded which). The CDR3 region has the DNA TGTGCCAGCGAGGGACTAGCGAGGGTATCCGGGGAGCTGTTTTTT. Amino acids: CASEGLARVSGELFF. The whole variable domain, filled in from reference TRBV2 and TRBJ2-2, reads EPEVTQTPSHQVTQMGQEVILRCVPISNHLYFYWYRQILGQKVEFLVSFYNNEISEKSEIFDDQFSVERPDGSNFTLKIRSTKLEDSAMYFCASEGLARVSGELFFGEGSRLTVL.